The rows below give T cell receptor beta chains drawn from one sample of a study of tumor and adjacent non-tumor tissue in lung cancer. TCRdb ran MiXCR on the multiplex PCR reads and lists one entry per CDR3 protein. The sample lists approximately 53,000 distinct CDR3 sequences, just under 75% occurring once. Sequencing input: distant non-tumor lung tissue. The receptors were gathered from a woman aged 55-69 years with non-small cell lung cancer. CDR3s include the opening cysteine and the closing phenylalanine or tryptophan. D genes are given only for firm matches. The listing skips clone size in some rows; elsewhere it reads once, few, many or a size class.

size	D	V	J	DNA	CDR3
.	.	TRBV11-2	TRBJ2-7	TGTGCCAGCAGAAAAAGCTACGAGCAGTACTTC	CASRKSYEQYF
.	.	TRBV11-2	TRBJ1-1	TGTGCCAGCAGGTCGGGTGGTAACACTGAAGCTTTCTTT	CASRSGGNTEAFF
many	TRBD1	TRBV6-5	TRBJ1-1	TGTGCCAGCAGTTACTCCCGACAGGGGGGCACTGAAGCTTTCTTT	CASSYSRQGGTEAFF
medium-sized	.	TRBV29-1	TRBJ1-1	TGCAGCGGGGGTATGGGGGCAGAAGCTTTCTTT	CSGGMGAEAFF
.	.	TRBV5-4	TRBJ1-2	TGTGCCAGCAGCCAACAACAGGGATGTATCTATGGCTACACCTTC	CASSQQQGCIYGYTF
many	TRBD2	TRBV28	TRBJ2-1	TGTGCCAGCAGTCCGCTGGTGACCAGCGGGGGCGCCTACAATGAGCAGTTCTTC	CASSPLVTSGGAYNEQFF
.	.	TRBV5-1	TRBJ2-3	TGCGCCAACAGCTTGTCCACGCCAGGCACAGATATGCAGTATTTT	CANSLSTPGTDMQYF
.	TRBD1	TRBV20-1	TRBJ2-5	TGCAGTGCTAGAGCGCTACGACAGGGCCTGTACCAAGAGGCCCAGTACTTC	CSARALRQGLYQEAQYF
.	.	TRBV18	TRBJ1-2	TGTGCCAGCTCACCGGACCCTAACTATGGCTACACCTTC	CASSPDPNYGYTF
.	.	TRBV11-2	TRBJ1-2	TGTGACAGCAGCTTCATGACAGGATGGCTCAACTATGACTACACCTTC	CDSSFMTGWLNYDYTF
.	.	TRBV4-3	TRBJ2-1	TGCTCCAGCAGCCAAGGGGGAAGGAATCTCTACAATGTGCAGTTCTTC	CSSSQGGRNLYNVQFF
many	.	TRBV5-1	TRBJ2-7	TGCGCCAGCAGCTTGGGAGGGAAACCCTACGAGCAGTACTTC	CASSLGGKPYEQYF
.	TRBD1	TRBV6-5	TRBJ2-3	TGTGCTAGAACCACCGGCGGCAGGGGGCGCGGAGATACGCAGTATTTT	CARTTGGRGRGDTQYF
.	.	TRBV10-1	TRBJ2-2	TGCGCCAGCACTAGGATTGCCGGGGACCTGTATTTT	CASTRIAGDLYF
.	.	TRBV4-1	TRBJ1-5	TGCGCCAGCAACCGTTTGGGGGGGAATCAGCCCCAGGATTTT	CASNRLGGNQPQDF